The 30 T cell receptor beta chains given below trace back to one sample, sequenced in a study of blood T cell repertoires in COVID-19. Sequencing used immunoSEQ multiplex PCR; TCRdb keeps in-frame clones, though not all of them. The sample holds approximately 200,000 clones, roughly 86% seen once. Input material: PBMCs or T cells enriched from blood (not recorded which). The receptors derive from a woman aged 25 to 39 who had recovered from COVID-19.

The rearrangement uses TRBV29-1 and TRBJ2-5, with D possibly matching TRBD1 (6 bases). V was shortened by 7 bases and J by 4 bases, with 16 bases between the two germline ends. CDR3 length: 13 amino acids. Germline loops: CDR1 SQVTM, CDR2 ANQGSEA. Here the CDR3 DNA reads TGCAGCGCATACAGGGAAGGCGGAGAGACCCAGTACTTC. Amino acids: CSAYREGGETQYF.

The chain couples TRBV6-5 to TRBJ2-7, with 8 bases fitting TRBD2. The CDR3 is made up of 13 amino acids. Germline CDR1 is MNHEY and CDR2 is SVGAGI. Germline trimming cut 6 bases from V and 5 bases from J; bases unmatched to any gene: 6. CDR3 in DNA: TGTGCCAGCAGCGCCGGGAGGGCTAACGAGCAGTACTTC. Translating it yields CASSAGRANEQYF.

The chain joins TRBV6-5 to TRBJ1-1; 8 nucleotides match TRBD1. V was clipped by 6 bases and J by 8 bases; unmatched bases: 8. The germline V gene has CDR1 MNHEY and CDR2 SVGAGI. The CDR3 loop spans 13 amino acids. The CDR3 is CASRPGGIGEAFF. Written as DNA, the CDR3 is TGTGCCAGCAGGCCAGGGGGCATAGGGGAAGCTTTCTTT.

The J gene is TRBJ2-7, the V gene TRBV5-6; TRBD1 matches 9 bases. Germline values: CDR1 SGHDT, CDR2 YYEEEE. Trimming took 5 bases from V and 3 from J; bases not matched to a gene: 9. The CDR3 extends over 15 amino acids. CDR3 amino acids: CASRTGTGRDYEQYF. The CDR3 nucleotides read TGTGCCAGCAGAACCGGGACAGGGAGGGACTACGAGCAGTACTTC.

This sequence joins TRBV10-2 and TRBJ2-1, with a tentative D call TRBD1 (6 bases). Trimming left V 3 bases short and J 10 bases short, with 13 bases between. This CDR3 has 13 amino acids. Germline CDR1 and CDR2: WSHSY and SAAADI. The CDR3 loop is CASSELGAGEQFF. CDR3 sequence (DNA): TGCGCCAGCAGTGAATTGGGGGCAGGCGAGCAGTTCTTC.

The gene calls are TRBV12-3 or TRBV12-4 and TRBJ1-2, with D possibly matching TRBD1 (6 bases). V was clipped by 8 bases and J by 6 bases, with 16 bases between them. The CDR3 consists of 13 residues. The CDR3 bases are TGTGCCAGCGTCCTGCGGGGGGCGGATGGCTACACCTTC. Its translation: CASVLRGADGYTF.

The table lists this clone with a few counts. The chain is built from TRBV5-1 and TRBJ2-2; perhaps TRBD1 as D (6 bases). Germline V CDR1 and CDR2: SGHRS, YFSETQ. Trimming cost V 4 bases and J 5 bases, with 21 bases left between them. This CDR3 comprises 17 residues. For the CDR3, the DNA is TGCGCCAGCAGCCCCCTTAGCCGGACAGTCGATACCGGGGAGCTGTTTTTT. Translated: CASSPLSRTVDTGELFF.

This clone was counted a few times. J is TRBJ2-5 and V is TRBV11-2, with TRBD1 identical over 8 bases. The CDR3 consists of 15 residues. Germline CDR1 and CDR2: SGHAT and FQNNGV. V gave up 2 bases and J gave up 4 bases; unmatched junction bases: 6. The CDR3, as DNA: TGTGCCAGCAGCTTATCAGGGGGCGCGGGAGAGACCCAGTACTTC. Encoded protein: CASSLSGGAGETQYF.

The chain couples TRBV7-3 to TRBJ2-2; no definite D call. V was trimmed by 5 bases and J by 6 bases, leaving 10 bases between them. This CDR3 has 13 amino acids. Germline loops: CDR1 SGHTA, CDR2 FQGTGA. The CDR3 reads CASSQWPSGELFF. CDR3 DNA: TGTGCCAGCAGCCAATGGCCTTCCGGGGAGCTGTTTTTT.

J is TRBJ2-1 and V is TRBV4-1, with D perhaps matching TRBD2 (5 bases). The CDR3 consists of 14 residues. CDR1 is MGHRA, CDR2 YSYEKL, per germline. Deletions cut 4 bases from V and 5 bases from J, with 12 bases between. The CDR3 sequence is CASSLMPGNNEQFF. DNA of the CDR3: TGCGCCAGCAGCCTCATGCCGGGAAACAATGAGCAGTTCTTC.

The chain recombines TRBV6-5 with TRBJ2-7; 8 bases are shared with TRBD2. Germline V gene lookup returns CDR1 MNHEY and CDR2 SVGAGI. Unmatched junction bases numbered 14, after V lost 6 bases and J lost 7 bases. CDR3 length: 15 residues. The CDR3 DNA follows: TGTGCCAGCAGCGCAACGGGAGGGAGATTGGGGGAGCAGTACTTC. It specifies CASSATGGRLGEQYF.

The chain combines TRBV19 with TRBJ2-7; tentative D call: TRBD2 (6 bases). Trimming left V 1 base short and J 8 bases short, with 15 bases between. The CDR3 runs 14 residues. CDR1 is LNHDA, CDR2 SQIVND, per germline (reference sequence). The chain's CDR3 is CASSIAGLGYKQYF. CDR3 in DNA: TGTGCCAGTAGTATAGCGGGACTCGGATACAAGCAGTACTTC.

This clone was observed a handful of times. The chain joins TRBV18 to TRBJ1-1, with 8 bases aligning to TRBD1. Germline CDR1 is KGHSH and CDR2 is LQKENI. V trimming: 4 bases; J trimming: 1 base; junction bases outside the gene matches: 8. The CDR3 length is 16 residues. The CDR3 sequence is CASSLQRGQGNTEAFF. CDR3 DNA sequence: TGTGCCAGCTCACTTCAACGTGGACAGGGGAACACTGAAGCTTTCTTT.

The chain links TRBV2 to TRBJ1-2; no definite D call. Germline lookup yields CDR1 SNHLY and CDR2 FYNNEI. The CDR3 extends over 12 amino acids. The CDR3 coding sequence is TGTGCTCTGAAGTGGGAGGATTATGGCTACACCTTC. Its protein is CALKWEDYGYTF.

The rearrangement joins TRBV28 to TRBJ2-2; a weak D match, TRBD1 (6 bases). Germline V gives CDR1 MDHEN, CDR2 SYDVKM. The CDR3 extends over 19 amino acids. V was shortened by 6 bases and J by 3 bases, with 26 bases between the two germline ends. CDR3 nucleotides: TGTGCCAGCAGAGGTCTGGACAGTCCAATCGATTATTACACCGGGGAGCTGTTTTTT. It translates to CASRGLDSPIDYYTGELFF. The whole variable domain, remainder taken from reference TRBV28 and TRBJ2-2, is DVKVTQSSRYLVKRTGEKVFLECVQDMDHENMFWYRQDPGLGLRLIYFSYDVKMKEKGDIPEGYSVSREKKERFSLILESASTNQTSMYLCASRGLDSPIDYYTGELFFGEGSRLTVL.

V is TRBV11-3 and J is TRBJ2-1; TRBD1 aligns across 8 bases. Losses at the gene ends were 1 base for V and 3 bases for J; bases not matched to a gene: 8. The CDR3 spans 17 residues. Germline CDR1 is SGHNT and CDR2 is YENEEA. CDR3 in amino acids: CASSLGGTGLIYNEQFF. CDR3 DNA sequence: TGTGCCAGCAGCTTAGGCGGGACAGGCTTGATCTACAATGAGCAGTTCTTC.

The chain is built from TRBV7-9 and TRBJ2-1; a possible D gene is TRBD2 (6 bases). This CDR3 has 15 residues. CDR1 SEHNR and CDR2 FQNEAQ come from the germline V gene (reference sequence). Trimming shortened V by 1 base and J by 3 bases, and 10 bases separated the two germline ends. The chain's CDR3 is CASSLGGVIYNEQFF. Here the CDR3 DNA reads TGTGCCAGCAGCTTAGGGGGGGTTATCTACAATGAGCAGTTCTTC. Supplemented by reference TRBV7-9 and TRBJ2-1, the full variable domain reads DTGVSQNPRHKITKRGQNVTFRCDPISEHNRLYWYRQTLGQGPEFLTYFQNEAQLEKSRLLSDRFSAERPKGSFSTLEIQRTEQGDSAMYLCASSLGGVIYNEQFFGPGTRLTVL.

The chain recombines TRBV3-1 (or the pseudogene TRBV3-2) with TRBJ1-3; tentative D call: TRBD1 (6 bases). This CDR3 has 17 amino acids. Germline V gives CDR1 LGHDT, CDR2 YNNKEL (reference sequence). The ends were cut back, 1 base at V and 2 bases at J, with 15 bases in the middle. The CDR3: CASSQAGNRVPGNTIYF. The DNA for the CDR3 is TGTGCCAGCAGCCAAGCTGGTAACAGGGTTCCTGGAAACACCATATATTTT.

This chain uses TRBV3-1 (or the pseudogene TRBV3-2) with TRBJ1-6; D is uncertain. V was clipped by 5 bases and J by 6 bases, with 8 bases between them. The CDR3 has 13 amino acids. Germline V gene data show CDR1 as LGHDT and CDR2 as YNNKEL (reference sequence). The CDR3 here is CASSAGFNSPLHF. DNA for the CDR3: TGTGCCAGCAGCGCGGGCTTTAATTCACCCCTCCACTTT.

Ten or more counts support this clone. V gene TRBV4-2 combines with J gene TRBJ2-1; 7 nucleotides align to TRBD2. The CDR3 loop spans 14 amino acids. V gave up 7 bases and J gave up 5 bases; unmatched junction bases: 8. The germline CDR1 and CDR2 sequences are LGHNA and YNFKEQ. The CDR3 here is CASKRGLTDNEQFF. For the CDR3, the DNA is TGTGCCAGCAAAAGGGGACTAACCGACAATGAGCAGTTCTTC.

The J gene is TRBJ1-5, the V gene TRBV6-5, with TRBD1 as a possible D gene (5 bases). The germline V and J ends were trimmed by 5 bases and 4 bases, with 12 bases remaining between them. The CDR3 runs 14 residues. Germline V gives CDR1 MNHEY, CDR2 SVGAGI. CDR3 in DNA: TGTGCCAGCAGTCAGGGAGGGGTAAATCAGCCCCAGCATTTT. Translation: CASSQGGVNQPQHF.

The rearrangement joins TRBV6-4 to TRBJ2-1; TRBD2 is a possible D gene (6 bases). Trimming shortened V by 0 bases and J by 0 bases, and 6 bases separated the two germline ends. This CDR3 region has 15 residues. Germline CDR1 is MRHNA and CDR2 is SNTAGT. CDR3 DNA sequence: TGTGCCAGCAGTGACTCAGCGGGCTCCTACAATGAGCAGTTCTTC. As protein: CASSDSAGSYNEQFF.

The CDR3 is CSVDGGSRSGELFF. As DNA, the CDR3 is TGCAGCGTTGATGGTGGGAGTCGATCGGGGGAGCTGTTTTTT. The V call is TRBV29-1, the J call TRBJ2-2; a possible D gene is TRBD2 (5 bases). The CDR3 consists of 14 residues. V was cut by 3 bases and J by 8 bases, with 16 bases left in between. The germline V gene has CDR1 SQVTM and CDR2 ANQGSEA.

This sequence joins TRBV24-1 and TRBJ2-2; TRBD2 matches 10 bases. Per germline, CDR1 KGHDR and CDR2 SFDVKD. After removal of 9 bases from V and 6 bases from J, the junction contained 6 bases not matched to a gene. This CDR3 contains 14 residues. This CDR3 reads CATEGTSEAGELFF. The CDR3 region has the DNA TGTGCCACCGAGGGGACTAGCGAAGCCGGGGAGCTGTTTTTT.

The rearrangement joins TRBV4-1 to TRBJ2-5; D possibly corresponds to TRBD2 (6 bases). Trimming stripped 0 bases from V and 9 bases from J, with 17 bases between. This CDR3 has 15 amino acids. In germline, CDR1 is MGHRA, CDR2 YSYEKL. CDR3 sequence: CASSQEERAGNSQYF. The DNA of the CDR3 is TGCGCCAGCAGCCAAGAGGAGCGGGCGGGAAATTCCCAGTACTTC.

The genes are TRBV19 and TRBJ2-1; D is unclear. Trimming took 1 base from V and 2 from J, leaving 9 bases between them. Germline V gives CDR1 LNHDA, CDR2 SQIVND (reference sequence). The CDR3 totals 15 residues. Here the CDR3 DNA reads TGTGCCAGTAGTATAGTGAGAAGTGCCTACAATGAGCAGTTCTTC. Translation gives CASSIVRSAYNEQFF.

The chain has TRBV9 and TRBJ2-7, with TRBD2 matching 14 bases. Germline V gene lookup returns CDR1 SGDLS and CDR2 YYNGEE. The junction had 3 bases not matched to a gene; V was cut back by 3 bases and J by 4 bases. This CDR3 region has 15 residues. The CDR3 coding sequence is TGTGCCAGCAGCGCAGGGACTAGCGGGAGTTACGAGCAGTACTTC. Protein product: CASSAGTSGSYEQYF.

The chain uses TRBV24-1 and TRBJ1-3; the D gene is possibly TRBD1 (5 bases). Trimming took off 2 bases at V and 2 bases at J, with 12 bases between the two ends. CDR1 KGHDR and CDR2 SFDVKD come from the germline V gene. The CDR3 runs to 16 residues. CDR3: CATSDSGQGPGNTIYF. CDR3 nucleotides: TGTGCCACCAGTGATTCAGGACAAGGCCCTGGAAACACCATATATTTT.

This chain joins TRBV5-8 and TRBJ2-7, with 11 bases aligning to TRBD1. The length of the CDR3 is 15 residues. CDR1 is SGHTS, CDR2 YDEGEE, per germline. After removal of 4 bases from V and 5 bases from J, the junction contained 8 bases not matched to a gene. CDR3 residues: CASSAHGTGGHEQYF. The CDR3 nucleotides are TGTGCCAGCAGCGCGCATGGGACAGGGGGTCACGAGCAGTACTTC.

This clone appeared a few times. The chain employs TRBV7-9 and TRBJ2-6, with TRBD2 identical over 14 bases. Germline V CDR1 and CDR2: SEHNR, FQNEAQ (reference sequence). The junction had 8 bases not matched to a gene; V was cut back by 5 bases and J by 2 bases. This CDR3 contains 19 residues. The CDR3 is CASSGTSGRTMAGANVLTF. The CDR3 DNA follows: TGTGCCAGCAGCGGGACTAGCGGGAGAACTATGGCTGGGGCCAACGTCCTGACTTTC.